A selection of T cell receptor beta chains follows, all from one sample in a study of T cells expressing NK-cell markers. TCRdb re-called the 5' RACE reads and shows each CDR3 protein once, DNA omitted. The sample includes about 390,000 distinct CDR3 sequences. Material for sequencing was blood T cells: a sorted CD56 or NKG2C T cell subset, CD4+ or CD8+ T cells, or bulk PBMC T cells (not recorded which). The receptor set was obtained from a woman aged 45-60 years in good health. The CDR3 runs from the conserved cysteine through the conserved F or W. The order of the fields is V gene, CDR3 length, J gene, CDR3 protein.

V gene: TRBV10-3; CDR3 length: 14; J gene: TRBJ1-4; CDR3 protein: CATKEAGANEKLFF
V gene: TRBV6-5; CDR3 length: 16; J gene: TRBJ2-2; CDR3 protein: CASTPLPASYTGELFF
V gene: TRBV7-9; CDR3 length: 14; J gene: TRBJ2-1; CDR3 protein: CASSTPRERTEQFF
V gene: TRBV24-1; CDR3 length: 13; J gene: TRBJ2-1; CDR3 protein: CATSSGDYNEQFF
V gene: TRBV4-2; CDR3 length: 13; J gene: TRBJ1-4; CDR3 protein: CASSHIVGEKLFF
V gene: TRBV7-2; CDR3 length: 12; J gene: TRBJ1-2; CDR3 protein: CASSPRRGGYTF
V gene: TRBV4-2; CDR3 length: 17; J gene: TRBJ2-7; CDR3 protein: CASSQEIASSKGYEQYF
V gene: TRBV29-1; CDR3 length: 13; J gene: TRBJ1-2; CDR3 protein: CSVVGPSSYGYTF
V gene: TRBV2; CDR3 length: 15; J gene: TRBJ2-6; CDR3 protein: CASSEAPWGANVLTF
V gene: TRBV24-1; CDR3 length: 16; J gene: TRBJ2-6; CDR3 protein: CATSDARGPGANVLTF
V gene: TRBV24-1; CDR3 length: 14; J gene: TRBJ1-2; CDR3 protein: CATSDKDRLGGYTF
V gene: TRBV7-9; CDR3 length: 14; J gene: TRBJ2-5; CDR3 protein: CASSLEQGGKTQYF
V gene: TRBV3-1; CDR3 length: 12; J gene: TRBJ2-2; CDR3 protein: CASFAGAGELFF
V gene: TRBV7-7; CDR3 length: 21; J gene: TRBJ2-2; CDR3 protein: CASSPRFPGLAGGTNTGELFF
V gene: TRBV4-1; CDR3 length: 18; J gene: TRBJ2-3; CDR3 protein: CASSQVASSGGSTDTQYF
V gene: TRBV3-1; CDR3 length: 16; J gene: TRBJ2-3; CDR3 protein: CASSQVGQGSTDTQYF
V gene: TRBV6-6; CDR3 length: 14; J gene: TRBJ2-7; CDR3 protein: CASSGVQSSYEQYF
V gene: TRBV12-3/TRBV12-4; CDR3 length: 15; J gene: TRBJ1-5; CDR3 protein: CASSPSPGQHQPQHF
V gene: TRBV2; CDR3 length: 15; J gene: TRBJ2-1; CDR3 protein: CASRLLARGNNEQFF
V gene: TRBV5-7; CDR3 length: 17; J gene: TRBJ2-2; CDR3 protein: CASSLELGGSNTGELFF
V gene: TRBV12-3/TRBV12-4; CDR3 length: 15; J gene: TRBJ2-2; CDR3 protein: CASSLPSGLSGELFF
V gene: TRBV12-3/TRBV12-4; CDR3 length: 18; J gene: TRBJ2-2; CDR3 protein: CASSPPRASARLTGELFF
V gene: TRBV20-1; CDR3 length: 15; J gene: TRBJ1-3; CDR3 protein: CSARHGPHSGNTIYF
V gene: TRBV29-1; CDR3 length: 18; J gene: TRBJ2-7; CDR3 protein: CSVARLAGNSQNSYEQYF
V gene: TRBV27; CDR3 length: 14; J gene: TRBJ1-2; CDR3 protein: CASSPGAENHGYTF
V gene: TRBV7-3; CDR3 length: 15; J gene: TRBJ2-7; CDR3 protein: CASSFQPGTTYEQYF
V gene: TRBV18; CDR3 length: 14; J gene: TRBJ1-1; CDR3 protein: CASSPQRSGAEAFF
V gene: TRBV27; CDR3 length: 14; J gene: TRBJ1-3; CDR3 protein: CASSFLPYGNTIYF
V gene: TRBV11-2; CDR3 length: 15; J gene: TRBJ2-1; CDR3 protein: CASSFVIGGKDEQFF
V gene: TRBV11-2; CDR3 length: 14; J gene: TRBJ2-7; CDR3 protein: CASSLGTSRDEQYF
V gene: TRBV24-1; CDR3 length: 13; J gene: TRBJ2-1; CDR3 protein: CATTGLNNNEQFF
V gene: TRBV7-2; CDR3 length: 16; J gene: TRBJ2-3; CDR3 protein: CASRRRGGRPPDTQYF
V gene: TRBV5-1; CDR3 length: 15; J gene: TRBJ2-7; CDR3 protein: CASSRETGGSYEQYF
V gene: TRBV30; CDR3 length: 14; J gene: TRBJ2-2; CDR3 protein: CAWSFWKYTGELFF
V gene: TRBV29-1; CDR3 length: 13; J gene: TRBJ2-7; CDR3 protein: CSVSSGTSYEQYF
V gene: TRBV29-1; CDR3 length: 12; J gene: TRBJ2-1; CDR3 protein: CSVTDGGNEQFF
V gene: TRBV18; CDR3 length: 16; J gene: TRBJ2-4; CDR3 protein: CASSPPVVWGKNIQYF
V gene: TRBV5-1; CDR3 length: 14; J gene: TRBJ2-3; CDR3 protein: CASSPWEGSDTQYF
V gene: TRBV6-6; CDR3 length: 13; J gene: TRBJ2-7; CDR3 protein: CASSYTPTYEQYF
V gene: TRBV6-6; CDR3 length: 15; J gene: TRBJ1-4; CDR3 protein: CASSYPREGGEKLFF
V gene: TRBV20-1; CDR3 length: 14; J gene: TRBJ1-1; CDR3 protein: CSAGRPGTTPEAFF
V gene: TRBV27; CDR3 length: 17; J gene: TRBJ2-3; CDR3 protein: CASTGASGSFGTDTQYF
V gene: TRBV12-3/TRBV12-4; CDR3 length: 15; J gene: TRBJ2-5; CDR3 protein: CAIQPPGAAGETQYF
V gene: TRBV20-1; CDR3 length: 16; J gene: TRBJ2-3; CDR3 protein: CSASRTSGSETDTQYF
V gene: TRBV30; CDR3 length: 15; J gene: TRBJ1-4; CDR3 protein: CAWSGRQTTNEKLFF
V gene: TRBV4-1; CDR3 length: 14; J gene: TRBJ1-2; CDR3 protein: CASSPGRGDYGYTF
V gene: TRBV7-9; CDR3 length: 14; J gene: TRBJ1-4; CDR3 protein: CASSPRPGDEKLFF
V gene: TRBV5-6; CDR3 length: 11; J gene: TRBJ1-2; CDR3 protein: CASSLSAGYTF
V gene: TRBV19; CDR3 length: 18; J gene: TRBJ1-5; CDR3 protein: CASAHPRPTGDSNQPQHF